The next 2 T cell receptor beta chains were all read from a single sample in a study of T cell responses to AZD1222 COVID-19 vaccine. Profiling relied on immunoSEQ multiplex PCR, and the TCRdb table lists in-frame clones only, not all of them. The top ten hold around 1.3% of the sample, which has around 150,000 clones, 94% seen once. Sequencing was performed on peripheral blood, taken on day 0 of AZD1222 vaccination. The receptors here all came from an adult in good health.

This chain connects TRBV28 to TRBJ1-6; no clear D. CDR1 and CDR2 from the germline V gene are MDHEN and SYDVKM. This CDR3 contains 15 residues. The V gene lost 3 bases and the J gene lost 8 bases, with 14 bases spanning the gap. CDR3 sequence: CASSFMSQVHSPLHF. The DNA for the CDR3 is TGTGCCAGCAGTTTCATGAGTCAGGTTCATTCACCCCTCCACTTT.

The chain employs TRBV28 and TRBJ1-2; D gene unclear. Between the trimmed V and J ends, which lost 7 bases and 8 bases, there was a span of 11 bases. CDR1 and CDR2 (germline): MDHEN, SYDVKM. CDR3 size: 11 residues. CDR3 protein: CASKLLQGYTF. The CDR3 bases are TGTGCCAGCAAGCTCCTTCAAGGCTACACCTTC.